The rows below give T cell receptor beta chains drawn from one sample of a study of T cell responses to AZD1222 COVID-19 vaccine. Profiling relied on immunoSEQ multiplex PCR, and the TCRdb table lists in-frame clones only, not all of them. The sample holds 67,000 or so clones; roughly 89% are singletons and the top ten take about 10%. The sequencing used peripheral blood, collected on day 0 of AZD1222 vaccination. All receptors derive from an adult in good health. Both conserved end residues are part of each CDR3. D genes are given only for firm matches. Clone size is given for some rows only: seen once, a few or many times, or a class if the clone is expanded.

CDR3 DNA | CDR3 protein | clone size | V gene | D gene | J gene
TGCGCCAGCAGCCAAGAGACAGGGGGGGCCGGGGAGCTGTTTTTT | CASSQETGGAGELFF | few | TRBV4-3 | TRBD1 | TRBJ2-2
TGTGCCAGCAGCCCCCACCAGGGCTACGAGCAGTACTTC | CASSPHQGYEQYF | . | TRBV7-3 | . | TRBJ2-7
TGTGCCAGCAGCTTAGGTCGGGGGGCGTTTTCACCCCTCCACTTT | CASSLGRGAFSPLHF | . | TRBV7-9 | . | TRBJ1-6
TGCGCCAGCAGGATATGGCCAGGGGGGACTGGAAACACCATATATTTT | CASRIWPGGTGNTIYF | . | TRBV5-1 | TRBD1 | TRBJ1-3
TGTGCCAGCAGCCCCACAGGGGAACCTGGAAACACCATATATTTT | CASSPTGEPGNTIYF | . | TRBV7-3 | TRBD1 | TRBJ1-3
TGCGCCAGCAGCTTCGGCCAGGCGGCGACCGGGGAGCTGTTTTTT | CASSFGQAATGELFF | . | TRBV5-1 | . | TRBJ2-2
TGTGCCAGCAGTTACAAGGCAAGTTCGTCCAATGAGCAGTTCTTC | CASSYKASSSNEQFF | . | TRBV6-2/TRBV6-3 | . | TRBJ2-1
TGTGCCAGCAGCTTAGAGGCTCTAGCGGGGGGGCGAGAGACCCAGTACTTC | CASSLEALAGGRETQYF | . | TRBV7-9 | TRBD2 | TRBJ2-5
TGTGCCAGCAGCTCTTATCAGGGGCTCGATGGCTACACCTTC | CASSSYQGLDGYTF | . | TRBV7-2 | . | TRBJ1-2
TGTGCCAGCTCACCACGGACAGTCCCAGGGGATGAGCAGTTCTTC | CASSPRTVPGDEQFF | . | TRBV18 | . | TRBJ2-1
TGTGCCAGCAGTTACCGGGCCGGAAATCAGCCCCAGCATTTT | CASSYRAGNQPQHF | . | TRBV6-2/TRBV6-3 | . | TRBJ1-5
TGCGCCAGCAGCTCTTCCGGACAGTTCAATCCTGGGGAGCTGTTTTTT | CASSSSGQFNPGELFF | . | TRBV5-1 | . | TRBJ2-2
TGTGCCAGCAGTTTTGGACAAGATAATTCACCCCTCCACTTT | CASSFGQDNSPLHF | few | TRBV28 | . | TRBJ1-6
TGTGCCAGCAGTTACGTAGGGGGCGGTCGGATCTATGGCTACACCTTC | CASSYVGGGRIYGYTF | few | TRBV6-5 | TRBD1 | TRBJ1-2
TGTGCCAGCAGCTCGACAGGGCTCTCTGGAAACACCATATATTTT | CASSSTGLSGNTIYF | . | TRBV7-3 | TRBD1 | TRBJ1-3
TGCAGCGTTACGAATAGTAAAGAGACCCAGTACTTC | CSVTNSKETQYF | once | TRBV29-1 | . | TRBJ2-5
TGTGCCAGCAGCTTAAGCTCTGGAAACACCATATATTTT | CASSLSSGNTIYF | . | TRBV7-8 | . | TRBJ1-3
TGTGCCAGCACCTCAAGCGCCTGGGGCCTAATGAACACTGAAGCTTTCTTT | CASTSSAWGLMNTEAFF | few | TRBV3-1/TRBV3-2 | . | TRBJ1-1
TGTGCCAGCTCACCGTCTTTGACAGTCGCGTATGGCTACACCTTC | CASSPSLTVAYGYTF | . | TRBV18 | . | TRBJ1-2
TGCGCCAGCAGCTGGGGCGGGAACACTGAAGCTTTCTTT | CASSWGGNTEAFF | once | TRBV4-3 | . | TRBJ1-1
TGCGCCAGCAGCTTGGAGGCGGAATTGAACACTGAAGCTTTCTTT | CASSLEAELNTEAFF | . | TRBV5-1 | . | TRBJ1-1
TGTGCCAGCAGTGCGCGAGCTAGCGGAAGCTCCTACAATGAGCAGTTCTTC | CASSARASGSSYNEQFF | once | TRBV2 | TRBD2 | TRBJ2-1
TGTGCCAGCTCTCCCGACTTATCTAGCCCCCTCCACTTT | CASSPDLSSPLHF | few | TRBV18 | . | TRBJ1-6
TGTGCCAGCAGCTTGGAGGGTGGAGATACGCAGTATTTT | CASSLEGGDTQYF | . | TRBV5-4 | . | TRBJ2-3
TGTGCCAGTAGTACCAGGGCCAATGAAAAACTGTTTTTT | CASSTRANEKLFF | . | TRBV19 | . | TRBJ1-4
TGTGCCAGCAGCGTCTACAGGGGGCATCAGCCCCAGCATTTT | CASSVYRGHQPQHF | . | TRBV5-6 | TRBD1 | TRBJ1-5
TGTGCCAGTAGGCACCCCCCGGGCACTGAAGCTTTCTTT | CASRHPPGTEAFF | . | TRBV19 | . | TRBJ1-1
TGTGCCAGCTCCCCTTCTCCGCAGGCTGAAGCTTTCTTT | CASSPSPQAEAFF | . | TRBV18 | . | TRBJ1-1
TGCGCCAGCAGCCAAAGGATGGGAGCGGGACCGAGGTCAGATACGCAGTATTTT | CASSQRMGAGPRSDTQYF | . | TRBV4-1 | TRBD2 | TRBJ2-3
TGTGCCAGCAGCCAATACTCTGGGGCCAACGTCCTGACTTTC | CASSQYSGANVLTF | . | TRBV6-2/TRBV6-3 | . | TRBJ2-6
TGTGCCAGCAGTTTAGCCAGCTCCTACAATGAGCAGTTCTTC | CASSLASSYNEQFF | . | TRBV28 | . | TRBJ2-1
TGTGCCAGCAGGCCCGTCCGGGACAGGCTAAGTTATGGCTACACCTTC | CASRPVRDRLSYGYTF | few | TRBV5-5 | TRBD1 | TRBJ1-2
TGTGCCAGCAGCTTATCGCGGCCTCACTCGTCACCCCTCCACTTT | CASSLSRPHSSPLHF | . | TRBV13 | . | TRBJ1-6
TGTGCCAGCAGTTTCGGGACAGGCCCCTACGAGCAGTACTTC | CASSFGTGPYEQYF | once | TRBV6-1 | TRBD1 | TRBJ2-7
TGTGCCAGCAGCCATCAGGGGGGGGGCATGAACACTGAAGCTTTCTTT | CASSHQGGGMNTEAFF | . | TRBV16 | TRBD1 | TRBJ1-1
TGCAGCGTCCGGGACCTGTACTCCTACGAGCAGTACTTC | CSVRDLYSYEQYF | once | TRBV29-1 | . | TRBJ2-7
TGTGCCAGCAGCCGTGGACAGGCCACAATTGCGCAGTATTTT | CASSRGQATIAQYF | . | TRBV5-4 | TRBD1 | TRBJ2-3
TGTGCCAGCAGCTTATTAGGACAGGGTTCCTACAATGAGCAGTTCTTC | CASSLLGQGSYNEQFF | once | TRBV11-2 | TRBD1 | TRBJ2-1
TGCGCCAGCAGCTCCCAATGGGACAGGGACTATGGCTACACCTTC | CASSSQWDRDYGYTF | . | TRBV5-1 | TRBD1 | TRBJ1-2
TGTGCTAGCAGCTCCTCGGGGAGCCCCTACAATGAGCAGTTCTTC | CASSSSGSPYNEQFF | . | TRBV7-7 | . | TRBJ2-1
TGTGCCAGCAGCTCTGGACAGGGAGTCGACGAGCAGTACTTC | CASSSGQGVDEQYF | . | TRBV9 | TRBD1 | TRBJ2-7
TGTGCCATCAGTGAGGAACCGGCCCCCTTCTCTGGAAACACCATATATTTT | CAISEEPAPFSGNTIYF | . | TRBV10-3 | . | TRBJ1-3
TGTGCCAGCAGCAAGATCGAGACCAGCTATGGCTACACCTTC | CASSKIETSYGYTF | . | TRBV5-6 | . | TRBJ1-2
TGTGCCAGCAGCTTGGAGACAGGGGGCAACCCTTGGGAGCAGTACTTC | CASSLETGGNPWEQYF | once | TRBV5-5 | TRBD1 | TRBJ2-7
TGTGCCAGCAGTGAAGAACAGGGGAACACTGAAGCTTTCTTT | CASSEEQGNTEAFF | . | TRBV2 | . | TRBJ1-1
TGCGCCAGCAGCTTGGTGTCAGTCTCCTACGAGCAGTACTTC | CASSLVSVSYEQYF | . | TRBV5-1 | . | TRBJ2-7
TGCGCCAGCAGCTTGGAGGGGGGAATAGGCACCGGGGAGCTGTTTTTT | CASSLEGGIGTGELFF | . | TRBV5-1 | . | TRBJ2-2
TGTGCCAGCAGTGATTACCACGAGCAGTACTTC | CASSDYHEQYF | . | TRBV5-6 | . | TRBJ2-7
TGTGCCAGCAGCCAACCGAACGGGCGGGAGGAAGCTTTCTTT | CASSQPNGREEAFF | . | TRBV4-2 | . | TRBJ1-1
TGTGCCAGTAGTACCACGTGGGGGGGTTTGTTTTTT | CASSTTWGGLFF | . | TRBV19 | . | TRBJ1-4